Shown below are 21 T cell receptor beta chains from a single sample sequenced in a study of T cell repertoires in cytomegalovirus infection. From the reads, TCRdb called clonotypes with MiXCR, one entry per CDR3 protein. The sample holds around 200,000 distinct CDR3 sequences, approximately 18% seen once. Sequencing was carried out using CD8+ T cells from PBMCs. These receptors were taken from a human donor in good health (CMV status not recorded). Some clones in this sample may be carry-over from other donors' samples.

Points on this clonotype: This may be a read error, as it is one base from a much larger clone. This chain connects TRBV28 to TRBJ2-3, with D perhaps TRBD1 (6 bases). V was clipped by 7 bases and J by 5 bases, with 19 bases between them. Germline assignment: CDR1 MDHEN and CDR2 SYDVKM. The CDR3 covers 15 residues. The CDR3 DNA is TGTGCCAGCACTATGGACAGCGTCTGGAGAGATACGCAGTATTTT. Translation: CASTMDSVWRDTQYF.

In this sample, this clonotype turned up a few times. This sequence joins TRBV13 and TRBJ1-4, with 7 bases identical to TRBD1. Germline lookup yields CDR1 PRHDT and CDR2 FYEKMQ (reference sequence). With V trimmed by 4 bases and J by 7 bases, 9 bases remained unmatched. There are 15 residues in the CDR3. CDR3 DNA: TGTGCCAGCAGCTGGACAGGAGGCCCTGGTGAAAAACTGTTTTTT. Amino acid sequence: CASSWTGGPGEKLFF.

The genes are TRBV4-3 and TRBJ1-2, with D unresolved. The V gene's germline CDR1 is LGHNA and CDR2 YSLEER. Trimming removed 3 bases from V and 8 bases from J, with 13 bases in between. This CDR3 has 13 amino acids. CDR3 residues: CASSQDPVRGYTF. The CDR3 nucleotides are TGCGCCAGCAGCCAGGACCCTGTGAGGGGCTACACCTTC.

This sequence joins TRBV6-5 and TRBJ1-2, with a weak D call TRBD1 (6 bases). The CDR3 extends over 15 amino acids. V was trimmed by 3 bases and J by 2 bases, leaving 13 bases between them. Germline CDR1 is MNHEY and CDR2 is SVGAGI. The CDR3 region has the DNA TGTGCCAGCAGTTATGGAGGACAGCTAAACTATGGCTACACCTTC. Translated: CASSYGGQLNYGYTF.

The gene calls are TRBV28 and TRBJ1-6; D not certain. Germline lookup yields CDR1 MDHEN and CDR2 SYDVKM. Trimming stripped 5 bases from V and 8 bases from J, with 10 bases between. This CDR3 contains 13 residues. CDR3: CASSQTGYSPLHF. The CDR3 DNA follows: TGTGCCAGCAGTCAGACGGGCTATTCACCCCTCCACTTT.

This clonotype came up a few times. This chain uses TRBV18 with TRBJ1-1; D is uncertain. Germline V gives CDR1 KGHSH, CDR2 LQKENI. The CDR3 extends over 15 amino acids. Trimming left V 3 bases short and J 4 bases short, with 15 bases between. The CDR3 sequence: CASSPEVGLGTEAFF. The CDR3 DNA is TGTGCCAGCTCACCGGAGGTGGGGTTAGGCACTGAAGCTTTCTTT.

This chain uses TRBV6-6 with TRBJ1-1; no reliable D call. The CDR3 is 11 residues long. Trimming shortened V by 4 bases and J by 5 bases, and 5 bases separated the two germline ends. CDR1 is MNHNY and CDR2 is SVGAGI in the germline V gene (reference sequence). This CDR3 is CASSFVTEAFF. CDR3 sequence (DNA): TGTGCCAGCAGTTTCGTAACTGAAGCTTTCTTT.

This clonotype is medium-sized (0.01 to 0.1%) by share. V is TRBV7-2 and J is TRBJ1-1; D not certain. Germline CDR1 reads SGHTA; CDR2 reads FQGNSA. CDR3 length equals 13 residues. The V end was cut by 4 bases, the J end by 0 bases, with 6 bases between. The CDR3 DNA is TGTGCCAGCAGCTATACAGTGAACACTGAAGCTTTCTTT. It yields the protein CASSYTVNTEAFF.

The CDR3 region has the DNA TGCAGTGCCTGGCTAACGAAGTTGGGGGAAGCTCACTATGGCTACACCTTC. Its protein product is CSAWLTKLGEAHYGYTF. The V and J genes are TRBV20-1 and TRBJ1-2, with a possible D match to TRBD1 (5 bases). With 6 bases removed from V and 3 bases from J, the gap between germline ends came to 26 bases. CDR3 size: 17 residues. Germline CDR1 DFQATT, CDR2 SNEGSKA (reference sequence).

This clonotype was recorded a few times. J is TRBJ2-7 and V is TRBV7-2; no clear D gene. CDR1 is SGHTA, CDR2 FQGNSA, per germline. This CDR3 comprises 11 residues. V shed 5 bases and J shed 7 bases, with 9 bases lying between them. This CDR3 reads CASSQFREQYF. CDR3 nucleotide sequence: TGTGCCAGCAGCCAGTTTAGAGAGCAGTACTTC.

This clonotype has just a few counts. The chain combines TRBV6-1 with TRBJ2-2, with 8 bases aligning to TRBD2. CDR3 length: 14 amino acids. V lost 6 bases to trimming and J lost 7 bases; unmatched junction nucleotides: 7. CDR1 is MNHNS, CDR2 SASEGT, per germline. The CDR3 reads CASRPAGGYGELFF. CDR3 nucleotides: TGTGCCAGCAGGCCCGCGGGGGGCTACGGGGAGCTGTTTTTT.

The chain is built from TRBV6-2 or TRBV6-3 and TRBJ1-2; 9 nucleotides align to TRBD1. Germline CDR1 is MNHEY and CDR2 is SVGEGT. The CDR3 covers 16 residues. Germline trimming cut 4 bases from V and 6 bases from J; bases unmatched to any gene: 12. The CDR3 sequence: CASSSPPGQGRHGYTF. CDR3 DNA sequence: TGTGCCAGCAGTTCCCCACCGGGACAGGGAAGGCATGGCTACACCTTC.

The table lists this clonotype with many counts. This rearrangement joins TRBV11-2 to TRBJ2-3; D is unclear. The CDR3 is 13 amino acids. V dropped 5 bases and J dropped 3 bases, with 9 bases sitting between them. CDR1 is SGHAT and CDR2 is FQNNGV in the germline V gene. The CDR3: CASSPQMTDTQYF. The CDR3 nucleotides are TGTGCCAGCAGCCCCCAGATGACAGATACGCAGTATTTT. The full variable domain, in which reference TRBV11-2 and TRBJ2-3 provide the parts outside the CDR3, is EAGVAQSPRYKIIEKRQSVAFWCNPISGHATLYWYQQILGQGPKLLIQFQNNGVVDDSQLPKDRFSAERLKGVDSTLKIQPAKLEDSAVYLCASSPQMTDTQYFGPGTRLTVL.

There are a few counts of this clonotype. V usage is TRBV7-8 and J usage is TRBJ2-7; 7 bases map to TRBD1. With V trimmed by 5 bases and J by 0 bases, 13 bases remained unmatched. Germline V CDR1 and CDR2: SGHVS, FQNEAQ. The CDR3 contains 17 residues. CDR3: CASSAPLQGPTSYEQYF. In DNA, the CDR3 is TGTGCCAGCAGCGCGCCCCTACAGGGGCCGACCTCCTACGAGCAGTACTTC.

This clonotype was recorded a few times. This rearrangement joins TRBV6-2 or TRBV6-3 to TRBJ2-2; a weak D match, TRBD2 (5 bases). Between the trimmed V and J ends, which lost 5 bases and 3 bases, there was a span of 10 bases. The germline gives CDR1 MNHEY, CDR2 SVGEGT. The CDR3 is made up of 14 amino acids. This chain's CDR3 is CASSLGLHTGELFF. DNA for the CDR3: TGTGCCAGCAGTCTAGGACTCCACACCGGGGAGCTGTTTTTT.

The chain couples TRBV28 to TRBJ2-1; D not certain. The CDR3 covers 15 residues. In germline, CDR1 is MDHEN, CDR2 SYDVKM. V lost 3 bases to trimming and J lost 3 bases, with 12 bases between them. In DNA, the CDR3 is TGTGCCAGCAGTTTCGGCTTCACCGACTACAATGAGCAGTTCTTC. This codes for CASSFGFTDYNEQFF. The full variable domain, its missing parts supplied by reference TRBV28 and TRBJ2-1, is DVKVTQSSRYLVKRTGEKVFLECVQDMDHENMFWYRQDPGLGLRLIYFSYDVKMKEKGDIPEGYSVSREKKERFSLILESASTNQTSMYLCASSFGFTDYNEQFFGPGTRLTVL.

The chain recombines TRBV13 with TRBJ1-1; 7 bases map to TRBD1. The CDR3 is 13 residues long. Trimming took 5 bases from V and 10 from J; bases not matched to a gene: 10. CDR1 is PRHDT and CDR2 is FYEKMQ in the germline V gene (reference sequence). This chain's CDR3 is CASSTQTGVVAFF. The CDR3 DNA sequence: TGTGCCAGCAGCACGCAAACAGGGGTGGTAGCTTTCTTT.

The rearrangement joins TRBV2 to TRBJ1-1; D uncertain. Germline V gene lookup returns CDR1 SNHLY and CDR2 FYNNEI. The V gene lost 3 bases and the J gene lost 0 bases, with 5 bases spanning the gap. This CDR3 contains 13 residues. This chain's CDR3 is CASSDRLNTEAFF. The CDR3 DNA follows: TGTGCCAGCAGTGACAGATTGAACACTGAAGCTTTCTTT.

The chain employs TRBV4-3 and TRBJ1-5; D is ambiguous. The germline CDR1 and CDR2 sequences are LGHNA and YSLEER. With 0 bases removed from V and 1 base from J, the gap between germline ends came to 7 bases. The CDR3 sequence is 15 residues long. The CDR3 sequence is CASSQEHMSNQPQHF. DNA for the CDR3: TGCGCCAGCAGCCAAGAACACATGAGCAATCAGCCCCAGCATTTT.

V gene TRBV7-3 combines with J gene TRBJ2-7; 8 bases map to TRBD1. CDR1 and CDR2 from the germline V gene are SGHTA and FQGTGA. Germline trimming cut 5 bases from V and 4 bases from J; bases unmatched to any gene: 10. The CDR3 has 15 residues. The chain's CDR3 is CASSQDRGGGYEQYF. As DNA, the CDR3 is TGTGCCAGCAGCCAAGACAGGGGAGGAGGGTACGAGCAGTACTTC.

This clonotype was found a few times. The rearrangement links TRBV2 to TRBJ2-2; 13 bases agree with TRBD2. With 3 bases clipped from V and 0 bases from J, the junction kept 7 bases outside the gene matches. Germline V lookup: CDR1 SNHLY, CDR2 FYNNEI. This CDR3 contains 19 residues. The CDR3: CASSDPGLAGFANTGELFF. The CDR3 coding sequence is TGTGCCAGCAGTGATCCGGGACTAGCGGGGTTCGCGAACACCGGGGAGCTGTTTTTT. The full variable domain, with the rest looked up from reference TRBV2 and TRBJ2-2, is EPEVTQTPSHQVTQMGQEVILRCVPISNHLYFYWYRQILGQKVEFLVSFYNNEISEKSEIFDDQFSVERPDGSNFTLKIRSTKLEDSAMYFCASSDPGLAGFANTGELFFGEGSRLTVL.